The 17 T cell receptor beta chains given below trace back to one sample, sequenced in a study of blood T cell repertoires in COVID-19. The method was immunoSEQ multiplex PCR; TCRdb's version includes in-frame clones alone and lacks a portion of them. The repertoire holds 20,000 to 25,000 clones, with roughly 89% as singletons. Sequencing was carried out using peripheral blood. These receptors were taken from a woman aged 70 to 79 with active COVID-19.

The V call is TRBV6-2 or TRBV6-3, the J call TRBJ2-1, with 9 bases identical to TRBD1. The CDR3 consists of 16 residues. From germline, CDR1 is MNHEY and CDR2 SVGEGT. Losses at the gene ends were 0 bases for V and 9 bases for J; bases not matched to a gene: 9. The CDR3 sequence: CASSYSKHRGQGEQFF. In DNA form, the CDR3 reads TGTGCCAGCAGTTACTCGAAGCACAGGGGGCAGGGTGAGCAGTTCTTC.

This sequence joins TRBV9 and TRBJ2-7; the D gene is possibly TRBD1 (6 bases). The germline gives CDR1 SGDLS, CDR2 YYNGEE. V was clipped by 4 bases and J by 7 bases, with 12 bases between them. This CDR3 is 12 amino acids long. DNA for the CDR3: TGTGCCAGCAGCCCAGGGGACGGAGAGCAGTACTTC. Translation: CASSPGDGEQYF.

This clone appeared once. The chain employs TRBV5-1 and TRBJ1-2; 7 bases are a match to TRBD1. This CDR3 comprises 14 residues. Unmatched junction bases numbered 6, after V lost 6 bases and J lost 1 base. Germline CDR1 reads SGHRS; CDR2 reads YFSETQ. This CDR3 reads CASTRDSLNYGYTF. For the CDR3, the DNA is TGCGCCAGCACTCGGGACAGCCTTAACTATGGCTACACCTTC. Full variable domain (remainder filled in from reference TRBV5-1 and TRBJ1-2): KAGVTQTPRYLIKTRGQQVTLSCSPISGHRSVSWYQQTPGQGLQFLFEYFSETQRNKGNFPGRFSGRQFSNSRSEMNVSTLELGDSALYLCASTRDSLNYGYTFGSGTRLTVV.

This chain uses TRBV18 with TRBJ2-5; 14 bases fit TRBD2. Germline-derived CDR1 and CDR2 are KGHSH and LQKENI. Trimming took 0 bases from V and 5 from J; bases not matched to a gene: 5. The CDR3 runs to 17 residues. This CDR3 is CASSPPGLAGGLETQYF. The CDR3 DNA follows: TGTGCCAGCTCACCACCCGGACTAGCGGGGGGCCTGGAGACCCAGTACTTC.

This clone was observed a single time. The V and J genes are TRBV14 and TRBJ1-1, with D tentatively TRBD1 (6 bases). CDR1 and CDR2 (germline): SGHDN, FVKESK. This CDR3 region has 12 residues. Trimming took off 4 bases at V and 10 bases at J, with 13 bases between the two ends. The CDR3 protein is CASSLQGLGAFF. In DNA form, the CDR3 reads TGTGCCAGCAGCCTACAGGGTTTGGGAGCTTTCTTT.

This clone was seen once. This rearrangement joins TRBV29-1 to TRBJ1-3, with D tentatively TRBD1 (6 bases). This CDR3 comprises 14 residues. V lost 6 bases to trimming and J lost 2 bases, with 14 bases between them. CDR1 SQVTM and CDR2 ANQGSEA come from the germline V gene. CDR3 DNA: TGCAGCGTCGCGAAGGGGGACCCTGGAAACACCATATATTTT. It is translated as CSVAKGDPGNTIYF.

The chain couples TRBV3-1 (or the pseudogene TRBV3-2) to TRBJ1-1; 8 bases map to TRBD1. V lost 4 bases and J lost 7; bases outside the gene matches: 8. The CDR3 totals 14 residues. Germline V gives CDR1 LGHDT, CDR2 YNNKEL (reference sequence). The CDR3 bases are TGTGCCAGCAGCCCTACCGACAGGGGTAATGAAGCTTTCTTT. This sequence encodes CASSPTDRGNEAFF.

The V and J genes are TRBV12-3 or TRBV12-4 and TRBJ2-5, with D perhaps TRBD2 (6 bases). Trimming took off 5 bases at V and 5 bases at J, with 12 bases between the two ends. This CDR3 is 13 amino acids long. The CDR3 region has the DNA TGTGCCAGCAGTCTCGGGAGATGGGAGACCCAGTACTTC. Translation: CASSLGRWETQYF.

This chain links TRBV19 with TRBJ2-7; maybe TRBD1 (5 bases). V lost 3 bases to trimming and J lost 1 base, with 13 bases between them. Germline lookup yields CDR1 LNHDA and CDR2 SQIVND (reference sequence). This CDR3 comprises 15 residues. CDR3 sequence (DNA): TGTGCCAGTAGTATCCGTCAGGGTATGTCCTACGAGCAGTACTTC. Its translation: CASSIRQGMSYEQYF.

CDR3 residues: CASSPPVGTAEAFF. CDR3 in DNA: TGTGCCAGCTCACCACCGGTCGGTACGGCTGAAGCTTTCTTT. The chain is built from TRBV18 and TRBJ1-1; D gene ambiguous. Germline loops: CDR1 KGHSH, CDR2 LQKENI. The ends were cut back, 0 bases at V and 6 bases at J, with 11 bases in the middle. CDR3 length: 14 residues.

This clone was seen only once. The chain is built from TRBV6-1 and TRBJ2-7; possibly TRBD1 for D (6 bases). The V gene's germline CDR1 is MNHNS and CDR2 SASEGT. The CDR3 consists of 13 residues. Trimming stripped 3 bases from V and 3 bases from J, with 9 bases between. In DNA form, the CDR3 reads TGTGCCAGCAGTGAGGTCAGGGGCTACGAGCAGTACTTC. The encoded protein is CASSEVRGYEQYF.

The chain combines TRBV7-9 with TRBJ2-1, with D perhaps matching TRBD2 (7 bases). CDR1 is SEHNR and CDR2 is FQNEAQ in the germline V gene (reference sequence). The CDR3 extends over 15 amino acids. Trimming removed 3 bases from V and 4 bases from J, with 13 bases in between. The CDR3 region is CASSFTGGLYNEQFF. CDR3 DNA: TGTGCCAGCAGCTTTACGGGGGGCCTTTACAATGAGCAGTTCTTC.

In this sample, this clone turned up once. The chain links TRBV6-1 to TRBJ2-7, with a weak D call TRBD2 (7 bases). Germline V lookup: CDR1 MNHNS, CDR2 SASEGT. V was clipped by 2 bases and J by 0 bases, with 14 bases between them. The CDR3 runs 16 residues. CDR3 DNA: TGTGCCAGCAGTGAAAGGGGGGGATTTCTCTCCTACGAGCAGTACTTC. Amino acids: CASSERGGFLSYEQYF.

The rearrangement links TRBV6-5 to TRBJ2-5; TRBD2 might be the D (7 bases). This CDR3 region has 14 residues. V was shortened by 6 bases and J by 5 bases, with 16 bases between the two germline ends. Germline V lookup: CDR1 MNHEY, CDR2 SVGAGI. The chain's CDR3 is CASSPRGAVETQYF. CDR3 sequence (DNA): TGTGCCAGCAGCCCCCGGGGGGCCGTTGAGACCCAGTACTTC.

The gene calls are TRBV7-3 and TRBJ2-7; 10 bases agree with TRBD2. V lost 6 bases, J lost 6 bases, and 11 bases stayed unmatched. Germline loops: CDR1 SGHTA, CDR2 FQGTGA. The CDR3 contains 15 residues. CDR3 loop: CASRVPGLAGAEQYF. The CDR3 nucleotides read TGTGCCAGCAGGGTACCGGGTCTAGCGGGGGCCGAGCAGTACTTC.

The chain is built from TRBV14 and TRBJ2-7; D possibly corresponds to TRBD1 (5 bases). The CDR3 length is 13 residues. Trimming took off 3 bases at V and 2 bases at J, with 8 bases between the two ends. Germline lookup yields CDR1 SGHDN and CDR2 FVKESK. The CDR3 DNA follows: TGTGCCAGCAGCCACCGGACACCCTACGAGCAGTACTTC. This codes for CASSHRTPYEQYF.

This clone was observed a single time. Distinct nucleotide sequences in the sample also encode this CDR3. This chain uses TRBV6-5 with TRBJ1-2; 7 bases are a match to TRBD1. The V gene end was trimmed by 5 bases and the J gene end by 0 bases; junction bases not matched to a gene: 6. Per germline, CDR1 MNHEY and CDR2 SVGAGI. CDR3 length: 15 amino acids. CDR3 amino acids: CASSHMTGTNYGYTF. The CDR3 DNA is TGTGCCAGCAGTCATATGACAGGGACTAACTATGGCTACACCTTC.